This TCR beta chain was recovered during a study of T cell repertoires in cytomegalovirus infection. In the case of this clonotype: The antigen is unknown.

Germline lookup yields CDR1 MGHDK and CDR2 SYGVNS. The CDR3 totals 15 residues. V lost 3 bases and J lost 2, with 13 bases in between. Study outcomes and limitations: HLA-C-restricted CMV-specific TCR beta clonotypes were dominant in the ex vivo response.

Via MiXCR, TCRdb re-called the reads, giving one row per CDR3 protein. The data contain about 60,000 distinct CDR3 sequences, 33% of them singletons. The TCR sequence derives from a human donor in good health (CMV status not recorded). Some clones in this sample may be carry-over from other donors' samples. This chain joins TRBV25-1 and TRBJ1-2; tentative D call: TRBD1 (5 bases). Sequenced material: PBMCs, sequenced either directly or after in vitro stimulation (not recorded which). Here the CDR3 reads CASSDPGGSNYGYTF. As DNA, the CDR3 is TGTGCCAGCAGTGATCCCGGGGGATCCAACTATGGCTACACCTTC.